This is a list of T cell receptor beta chains from one sample in a study of a mutant IDH1 vaccine in newly diagnosed glioma. What these receptors recognize is not known. The protocol was immunoSEQ multiplex PCR, while the TCRdb copy is restricted to in-frame clones and leaves out a portion. The data contain fewer than 85,000 clones, 75% to 85% of them seen just once; the ten biggest clones take up 4% to 5.5%. This specimen was PBMCs, taken from a glioma patient whose treatment included an IDH1 peptide vaccine. These receptors were collected from a man aged 40-49 years with glioma. CDR3s include the opening cysteine and the closing phenylalanine or tryptophan. The order of the fields is J gene, V gene, CDR3 length, D gene, clone size, CDR3 DNA, CDR3 protein. D genes are given only for firm matches. The listing skips clone size in some rows; elsewhere it reads once, few, many or a size class.

TRBJ2-7,TRBV4-3,14,.,.,TGCGCCAGCAGCCATGGACTGGCGGCCTACGAGCAGTACTTC,CASSHGLAAYEQYF
TRBJ1-2,TRBV5-4,13,TRBD1,.,TGTGCCAGCAGCTTTAGACAGGGCGACGGCTACACCTTC,CASSFRQGDGYTF
TRBJ1-1,TRBV11-3,14,.,.,TGTGCCAGCAGCTTAGTCCCCAAACCTGCTGAAGCTTTCTTT,CASSLVPKPAEAFF
TRBJ1-1,TRBV5-6,13,.,.,TGTGCCGGGGGGACACCACTTAACACTGAAGCTTTCTTT,CAGGTPLNTEAFF
TRBJ2-7,TRBV27,13,.,.,TGTGCCAGCAGTGAAGGGACTGCTTACGAGCAGTACTTC,CASSEGTAYEQYF
TRBJ2-7,TRBV7-9,11,.,.,TGTGCCAGCAGCCAGATCTACGAGCAGTACTTC,CASSQIYEQYF
TRBJ1-3,TRBV28,13,TRBD1,.,TGTGCCATCGACAGGGGGTCGGGAAACACCATATATTTT,CAIDRGSGNTIYF
TRBJ1-4,TRBV11-1,14,.,.,TGTGCCAGCAGCCCCCGGGACAAGAATGAAAAACTGTTTTTT,CASSPRDKNEKLFF
TRBJ2-7,TRBV5-1,15,TRBD2,.,TGCGCCAGCAGCCCCCTTCGACTAGCGGTCTACGAGCAGTACTTC,CASSPLRLAVYEQYF
TRBJ1-6,TRBV5-4,18,.,.,TGTGCCAGCAGCTTTATCCTGGGGGCGCGGTCCTATAATTCACCCCTCCACTTT,CASSFILGARSYNSPLHF
TRBJ1-1,TRBV2,15,.,.,TGTGCCAGCAGGAGTAGCCATCTTGGGTACACTGAAGCTTTCTTT,CASRSSHLGYTEAFF
TRBJ2-5,TRBV2,12,.,.,TGTGCCAGCAGTGCAATAGGTGTCGCCCAGTACTTC,CASSAIGVAQYF
TRBJ2-3,TRBV19,15,.,once,TGTGCCAGTAGTATTGGAGGGATACGCACAGATACGCAGTATTTT,CASSIGGIRTDTQYF
TRBJ2-7,TRBV6-5,14,.,.,TGTGCCAGCAGTTACTCGTCCGGTGTCTACGAGCAGTACTTC,CASSYSSGVYEQYF
TRBJ1-5,TRBV19,15,TRBD1,.,TGTGCCAGTAGTATAGATTCAGGGGGAAATCAGCCCCAGCATTTT,CASSIDSGGNQPQHF
TRBJ2-7,TRBV19,15,.,.,TGTGCCAGTAGTATAGATATCGGCAGGGTCCACGAGCAGTACTTC,CASSIDIGRVHEQYF
TRBJ1-6,TRBV11-1,14,.,.,TGTGCCAGCAGCCTAGCCCGGGCGAATTCACCCCTCCACTTT,CASSLARANSPLHF
TRBJ2-1,TRBV2,12,.,once,TGTGCCAGCAGGGGTTTCAGGAATGAGCAGTTCTTC,CASRGFRNEQFF
TRBJ1-1,TRBV6-5,14,.,.,TGTGCCAGCAGTTACGGGTACTCGAACACTGAAGCTTTCTTT,CASSYGYSNTEAFF
TRBJ2-2,TRBV5-6,17,TRBD1,.,TGTGCCAGCAGTTCTGCGGACAGGGGTGATATCGCCGGGGAGCTGTTTTTT,CASSSADRGDIAGELFF
TRBJ1-3,TRBV11-2,16,.,.,TGTGCCAGCAGCTTAGATTGGGGTGCCAGTGGAAACACCATATATTTT,CASSLDWGASGNTIYF
TRBJ1-4,TRBV4-2,16,TRBD1,.,TGTGCCAGCAGCCAAGGGGTGGGACAGGGGAATGAAAAACTGTTTTTT,CASSQGVGQGNEKLFF
TRBJ2-3,TRBV12-1,19,.,.,TGTGCCAGCAGTCTCTTTCCGGAGTACCAGCGGGAGGGCCGATATACGCAGTATTTT,CASSLFPEYQREGRYTQYF
TRBJ1-2,TRBV5-4,11,.,.,TGTGCCAGCAGCTTGGATGGGGGTTACACCTTC,CASSLDGGYTF